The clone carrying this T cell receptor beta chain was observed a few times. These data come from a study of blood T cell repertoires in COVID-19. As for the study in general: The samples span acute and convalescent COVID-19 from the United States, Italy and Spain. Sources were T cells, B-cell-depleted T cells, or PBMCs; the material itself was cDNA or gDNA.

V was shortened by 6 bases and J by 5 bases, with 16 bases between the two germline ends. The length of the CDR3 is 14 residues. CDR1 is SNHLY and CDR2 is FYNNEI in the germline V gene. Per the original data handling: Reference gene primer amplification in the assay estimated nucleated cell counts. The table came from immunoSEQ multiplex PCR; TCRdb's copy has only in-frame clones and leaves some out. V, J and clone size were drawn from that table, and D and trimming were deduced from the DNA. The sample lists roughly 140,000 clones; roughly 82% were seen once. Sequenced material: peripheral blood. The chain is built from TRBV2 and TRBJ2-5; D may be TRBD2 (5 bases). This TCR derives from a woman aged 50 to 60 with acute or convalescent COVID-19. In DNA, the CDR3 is TGTGCCAGCAGGAAGGAAGCGGCTGCTGAGACCCAGTACTTC. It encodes CASRKEAAAETQYF.